A single T cell receptor beta chain is shown here with its context. This sample is part of a study of blood T cell repertoires in COVID-19. At the level of the study: Both acute and convalescent COVID-19 samples were obtained from the United States, Italy and Spain. Sources were T cells, B-cell-depleted T cells, or PBMCs; the material itself was cDNA or gDNA.

Per the germline V gene, CDR1 is MNHEY and CDR2 is SMNVEV (reference sequence). The CDR3 is 16 residues long. Germline trimming cut 5 bases from V and 5 bases from J; bases unmatched to any gene: 12. Original data processing: Amplification from reference gene primers served as the basis for estimated nucleated cell counts. Assay used: immunoSEQ multiplex PCR; TCRdb lists only in-frame clones, some missing. D and trimming come from the DNA, and the V and J calls and clone size come from that table. The profile shows hundreds of thousands of clones, about 89% of them singletons. This sequence originates from a woman in her twenties or thirties with acute or convalescent COVID-19. V usage is TRBV27 and J usage is TRBJ2-1, with 7 bases that match TRBD1. Sequences were obtained from peripheral blood. The chain's CDR3 is CASSLPIGTAHNEQFF. CDR3 bases: TGTGCCAGCAGTCTCCCCATCGGGACAGCCCACAATGAGCAGTTCTTC.